Listed here are 12 T cell receptor beta chains from one sample, sequenced in a study of human T cells and chemical hapten exposure. Time point denoted: pre-sensitization, week 0. Treatment specified: therapeutic diphenylcyclopropenone sensitization with weekly scalp DPC. TCRdb fed the RACE reads into MiXCR, producing one record per CDR3 protein. The profile shows about 70,000 distinct CDR3 sequences, approximately 9.9% of them singletons. The sample was whole blood, taken in connection with sensitization to the hapten diphenylcyclopropenone (DPC). The receptors were sampled from a woman in her 50s with alopecia areata. Some clones in this sample may be carry-over from other donors' samples.

This clonotype was picked up many times. This rearrangement joins TRBV20-1 to TRBJ2-7; TRBD2 is a possible D gene (6 bases). The germline V gene encodes CDR1 DFQATT and CDR2 SNEGSKA (reference sequence). The CDR3 extends over 14 amino acids. V lost 6 bases, J lost 1 base, and 16 bases lay in between. CDR3 bases: TGCAGTGCCCAGAAAGGAGGGGTTTCCTACGAGCAGTACTTC. This sequence encodes CSAQKGGVSYEQYF.

This clonotype was counted ten times or more. The genes are TRBV30 and TRBJ1-5, with D unresolved. Trimming took off 1 base at V and 0 bases at J, with 10 bases between the two ends. The CDR3 length is 15 residues. Germline-derived CDR1 and CDR2 are GTSNPN and SVGIG (reference sequence). The CDR3 DNA reads as TGTGCCTGGAGTGGGGAGTTGAATAGCAATCAGCCCCAGCATTTT. It codes for CAWSGELNSNQPQHF. The entire variable domain, with the rest obtained from reference TRBV30 and TRBJ1-5, is as follows: SQTIHQWPATLVQPVGSPLSLECTVEGTSNPNLYWYRQAAGRGLQLLFYSVGIGQISSEVPQNLSASRPQDRQFILSSKKLLLSDSGFYLCAWSGELNSNQPQHFGDGTRLSIL.

The rearrangement joins TRBV18 to TRBJ1-1; the D is unclear. This CDR3 has 13 amino acids. V shed 6 bases and J shed 2 bases, with 10 bases lying between them. CDR1 is KGHSH and CDR2 is LQKENI in the germline V gene. The CDR3 DNA reads TGTGCCAGCTCGGACGGTACTAACACTGAAGCTTTCTTT. This sequence encodes CASSDGTNTEAFF.

The genes are TRBV5-1 and TRBJ2-3; 8 nucleotides agree with TRBD2. V was pared by 4 bases and J by 0 bases, with 10 bases of the junction left unmatched. The CDR3 totals 17 residues. Germline V CDR1 and CDR2: SGHRS, YFSETQ. CDR3 loop: CASSSTGGPMSTDTQYF. CDR3 coding DNA: TGCGCCAGCAGCAGTACGGGAGGGCCCATGAGCACAGATACGCAGTATTTT. The whole variable domain, filled in from reference TRBV5-1 and TRBJ2-3, reads KAGVTQTPRYLIKTRGQQVTLSCSPISGHRSVSWYQQTPGQGLQFLFEYFSETQRNKGNFPGRFSGRQFSNSRSEMNVSTLELGDSALYLCASSSTGGPMSTDTQYFGPGTRLTVL.

The J gene is TRBJ2-2, the V gene TRBV12-3 or TRBV12-4; either TRBD1 or TRBD2 may supply D (5 bases each). This CDR3 has 16 amino acids. V lost 4 bases to trimming and J lost 4 bases, with 16 bases between them. CDR3 residues: CASSSQAGSVTGELFF. CDR3 DNA: TGTGCCAGCAGTTCCCAGGCAGGGAGTGTCACCGGGGAGCTGTTTTTT.

This clonotype appeared many times. The V gene is TRBV5-1, the J gene TRBJ2-1; 12 nucleotides agree with TRBD1. V lost 3 bases and J lost 7; bases outside the gene matches: 5. CDR3 length: 15 amino acids. The germline V gene has CDR1 SGHRS and CDR2 YFSETQ. DNA of the CDR3: TGCGCCAGCAGCTCGGGGACAGGGGGCGAGAATGAGCAGTTCTTC. Translated: CASSSGTGGENEQFF. Variable domain in full (rest from reference TRBV5-1 and TRBJ2-1): KAGVTQTPRYLIKTRGQQVTLSCSPISGHRSVSWYQQTPGQGLQFLFEYFSETQRNKGNFPGRFSGRQFSNSRSEMNVSTLELGDSALYLCASSSGTGGENEQFFGPGTRLTVL.

This clonotype has just a few counts. J is TRBJ2-7 and V is TRBV29-1, with TRBD1 matching over 9 bases. Germline assignment: CDR1 SQVTM and CDR2 ANQGSEA. The CDR3 sequence is 18 residues long. The V gene end was trimmed by 3 bases and the J gene end by 1 base; junction bases not matched to a gene: 16. The CDR3 is CSVDGTGIGGVGSYEQYF. CDR3 sequence (DNA): TGCAGCGTTGACGGGACAGGGATTGGGGGAGTAGGTTCCTACGAGCAGTACTTC.

This clonotype was counted many times. The genes are TRBV27 and TRBJ1-5; TRBD1 matches 8 bases. The CDR3 totals 14 residues. After removal of 3 bases from V and 7 bases from J, the junction contained 5 bases not matched to a gene. Germline V gene data show CDR1 as MNHEY and CDR2 as SMNVEV (reference sequence). CDR3 loop: CASSLQGAGQPQHF. CDR3 nucleotides: TGTGCCAGCAGTTTGCAGGGGGCTGGACAGCCCCAGCATTTT.

This chain joins TRBV28 and TRBJ2-7; TRBD1 is a possible D gene (6 bases). The CDR3 has 13 residues. Trimming cost V 6 bases and J 6 bases, with 15 bases left between them. The germline CDR1 and CDR2 sequences are MDHEN and SYDVKM. CDR3 loop: CASRRDMAGEQYF. As DNA, the CDR3 is TGTGCCAGCAGAAGGGACATGGCGGGCGAGCAGTACTTC.

The chain combines TRBV27 with TRBJ2-5; TRBD2 matches 8 bases. After removal of 8 bases from V and 5 bases from J, the junction contained 10 bases not matched to a gene. CDR1 and CDR2 (germline): MNHEY, SMNVEV (reference sequence). The CDR3 is made up of 14 amino acids. CDR3: CASRRAGVAETQYF. CDR3 nucleotides: TGTGCCAGCCGCAGAGCGGGAGTAGCCGAGACCCAGTACTTC.

Remarks on this clonotype: This may be a read error, as it is one base from a much larger clone. The gene calls are TRBV6-6 and TRBJ1-4; a possible D gene is TRBD1 (5 bases). This CDR3 is 14 amino acids long. Germline-derived CDR1 and CDR2 are MNHNY and SVGAGI (reference sequence). Here the CDR3 DNA reads TGTACCAGCAGTTACGGGCAGGGCCGTGAAAAACTGTTTTTT. This translates into CTSSYGQGREKLFF.

The V call is TRBV7-2, the J call TRBJ2-1; 8 nucleotides agree with TRBD1. This CDR3 comprises 12 residues. V dropped 5 bases and J dropped 8; count of bases not matched to a gene: 2. In germline, CDR1 is SGHTA, CDR2 FQGNSA. The CDR3 DNA reads as TGTGCCAGCAGCCGACAGGGGTATGAGCAGTTCTTC. As protein: CASSRQGYEQFF.